The clone carrying this T cell receptor beta chain has more than one count but fewer than ten. Its specificity is not known. It is unclear where the CDR3 begins or ends on the DNA, so no DNA is shown, and the CDR3 is as TCRdb lists it. This entry is derived from a study of vaccination and CD4 T cells after COVID-19. Across the whole study: Nasal swab PCR had detected SARS-CoV-2 in convalescent patients, nine mild and one severe. Post-vaccine sample collection happened at a median of about ten weeks after dose two, ranging 14 to 241. The study's findings and limits: Spike mono-reactivity held for 304 of 307 vaccine-specific clones in convalescent patients.

Ends included, the CDR3 has 19 residues. Treatment defined: 10-day PBMC culture with coronavirus spike peptide pools or control peptides (ViraFEST assay). First, ViraFEST expanded antigen-specific T cells with peptide pools, and next it sequenced the TCRs. Cultured CD4+ T cells had their DNA profiled by the Oncomine TCR Beta short-read assay. A single record per CDR3 protein comes from TCRdb applying MiXCR to the PCR reads. The data contain more than 15,000 distinct CDR3 sequences, 44% of them singletons. The receptor was derived from a human donor who had recovered from COVID-19. The chain recombines TRBV7-5 with TRBJ1-2; the table's D call TRBD1 went unverified against the DNA. TRBV7-5 is a pseudogene locus. Material for sequencing was CD4+ T cells from blood, cultured in vitro. The CDR3 spells CISVSEAPGAGAGCGGYTF.